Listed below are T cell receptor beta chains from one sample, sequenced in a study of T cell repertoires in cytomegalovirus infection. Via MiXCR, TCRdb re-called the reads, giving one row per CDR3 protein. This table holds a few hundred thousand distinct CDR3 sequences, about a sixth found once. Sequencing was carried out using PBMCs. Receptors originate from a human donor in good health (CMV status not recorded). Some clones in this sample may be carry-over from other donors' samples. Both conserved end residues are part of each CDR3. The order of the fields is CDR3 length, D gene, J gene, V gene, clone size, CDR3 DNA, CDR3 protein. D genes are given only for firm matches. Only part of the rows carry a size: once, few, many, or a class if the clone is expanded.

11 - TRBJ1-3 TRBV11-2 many TGTGCCAGCAGCACCGGAAACACCATATATTTT CASSTGNTIYF
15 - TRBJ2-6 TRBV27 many TGTGCCAGCAGTTTATCCTGGTCTGGGGCCAACGTCCTGACTTTC CASSLSWSGANVLTF
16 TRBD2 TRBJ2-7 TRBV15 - TGTGCCACCAGCGAATACACTAGCGGCCTTTCCTACGAGCAGTACTTC CATSEYTSGLSYEQYF
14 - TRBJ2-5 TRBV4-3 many TGCGCCAGCAGCCAAGATAGACAGGATGGGACCCAGTACTTC CASSQDRQDGTQYF
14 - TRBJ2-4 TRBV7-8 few TGTGCCAGCAGCTTAGTCCCGGGGAAAAACATTCAGTACTTC CASSLVPGKNIQYF
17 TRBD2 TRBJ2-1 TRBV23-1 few TGCGCCAGCAGTCAACGCCCAGGGCAGCGGGAGCCCAGTGAGCAGTTCTTC CASSQRPGQREPSEQFF
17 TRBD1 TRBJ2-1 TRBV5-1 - TGCGCCAGCAGCTCGACCTCGGACAGGGTCTCCTACAATGAGCAGTTCTTC CASSSTSDRVSYNEQFF
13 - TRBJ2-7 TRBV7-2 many TGTGCCAGCAGCTTAGAACTGCCCTACGAGCAGTACTTC CASSLELPYEQYF
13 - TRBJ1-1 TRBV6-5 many TGTGCCAGCAGTTATTACGGGGCCACAGAAGCTTTCTTT CASSYYGATEAFF
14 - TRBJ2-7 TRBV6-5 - TGTGCCAGCAGTTATCAGGACAGCTACTACGAGCAGTACTTC CASSYQDSYYEQYF
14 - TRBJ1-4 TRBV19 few TGTGCCAGTACCAACCTTCGACCGCCGGAAAAACTGTTTTTT CASTNLRPPEKLFF
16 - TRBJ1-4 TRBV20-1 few TGCAGTGCTAGAGGTCCCTCGGCGCGCACTAATGAAAAACTGTTTTTT CSARGPSARTNEKLFF
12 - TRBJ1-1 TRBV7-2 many TGTGCCAGCAGCTTATCGGCCGGAGAAGCTTTCTTT CASSLSAGEAFF
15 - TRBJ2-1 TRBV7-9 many TGTGCCAGCAGCTTAGTAGGGGCCCTTTTGGGTGAGCAGTTCTTC CASSLVGALLGEQFF
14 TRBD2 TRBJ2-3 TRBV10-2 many TGCGCCAGCCACCCGGCGGGGGGAGGGGATACGCAGTATTTT CASHPAGGGDTQYF
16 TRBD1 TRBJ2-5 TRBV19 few TGTGCCAGTAGTAGGGGACAGGGAGGTTTGGGAGAGACCCAGTACTTC CASSRGQGGLGETQYF
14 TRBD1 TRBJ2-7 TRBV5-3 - TGTGCCAGCAGCTCCTGGACAGGAGAATACGAGCAGTACTTC CASSSWTGEYEQYF
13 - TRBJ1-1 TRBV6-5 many TGTGCCAGCAGTACCTGGACAGACACTGAAGCTTTCTTT CASSTWTDTEAFF
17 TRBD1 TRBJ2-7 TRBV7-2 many TGTGCCAGCAGCCCTAGAGATCAGGGGGTGCTTACCTACGAGCAGTACTTC CASSPRDQGVLTYEQYF
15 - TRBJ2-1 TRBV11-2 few TGTGCCAGCAGCCCCCCTGCGACTAGAGTTGGTGAGCAGTTCTTC CASSPPATRVGEQFF
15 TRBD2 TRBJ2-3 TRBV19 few TGTGCCAGTAGGATAAGCGGGGGTGGCACAGATACGCAGTATTTT CASRISGGGTDTQYF
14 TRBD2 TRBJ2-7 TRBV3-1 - TGTGCCAGCAGCCAACCTAGCGGTACCTACGAGCAGTACTTC CASSQPSGTYEQYF
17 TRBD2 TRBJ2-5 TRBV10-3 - TGTGCCATCAGGTCTGCCCTCGGGACTAGCGGCCAAGAGACCCAGTACTTC CAIRSALGTSGQETQYF
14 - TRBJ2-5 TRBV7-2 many TGTGCCAGCACCCTATCCTTTGATCGGGAGACCCAGTACTTC CASTLSFDRETQYF
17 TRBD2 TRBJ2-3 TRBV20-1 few TGCAGTGCTGCCTCGGGACTAGCGGGAGGGCTCGCAGATACGCAGTATTTT CSAASGLAGGLADTQYF
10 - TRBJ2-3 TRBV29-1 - TGCAGCGTTGAAGATAGCTCGATATATTTT CSVEDSSIYF
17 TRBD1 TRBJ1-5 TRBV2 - TGTGCCAGCAGCCCCCCGGGACAGGGTCCGAGCAATCAGCCCCAGCATTTT CASSPPGQGPSNQPQHF
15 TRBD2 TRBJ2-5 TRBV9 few TGTGCCAGCAGCGTAGTTGGGACTAGTACGGAGACCCAGTACTTC CASSVVGTSTETQYF
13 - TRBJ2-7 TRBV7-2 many TGTGCCAGCAGTCAACGGGCTAGTAATGAGCAGTACTTC CASSQRASNEQYF
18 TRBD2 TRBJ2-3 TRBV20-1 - TGCAGTCCGAGGGGTCGAACTAGCGGGAGGCCGAGCACAGATACGCAGTATTTT CSPRGRTSGRPSTDTQYF
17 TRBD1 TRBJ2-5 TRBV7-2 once TGTGCCAGCAGCTTAGGTACCGGGACAGGGGGCGCGAAGACCCAGTACTTC CASSLGTGTGGAKTQYF
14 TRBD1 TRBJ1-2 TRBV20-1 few TGCAGTGCTAGAGAGACAGGGGTTGTCGATGGCTACACCTTC CSARETGVVDGYTF
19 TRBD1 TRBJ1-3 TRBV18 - TGTGCCAGCCTTGCGAGGGGACAGATAATACCTATCTCTGGAAACACCATATATTTT CASLARGQIIPISGNTIYF
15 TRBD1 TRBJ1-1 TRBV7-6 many TGTGCCAGCAGCTCTCCTAACCACAGGGGCACTGAAGCTTTCTTT CASSSPNHRGTEAFF
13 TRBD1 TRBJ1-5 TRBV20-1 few TGCAGTGCTAGTCTGGACAGGGCTCAGCCCCAGCATTTT CSASLDRAQPQHF
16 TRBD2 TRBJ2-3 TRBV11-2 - TGTGCCAGCACCACGCCCCGACTAGCGGGAGACGTTTCGCAGTATTTT CASTTPRLAGDVSQYF
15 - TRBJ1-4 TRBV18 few TGTGCCAGCTCACCAACGACAGGCCTTAATGAAAAACTGTTTTTT CASSPTTGLNEKLFF
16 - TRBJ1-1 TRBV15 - TGTGCCACCAGCAGAGATCTTGGCAGGATGAACACTGAAGCTTTCTTT CATSRDLGRMNTEAFF
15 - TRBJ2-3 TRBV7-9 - TGTGCCAGCAGAGCTAGACAGAGCGCCACAGATACGCAGTATTTT CASRARQSATDTQYF
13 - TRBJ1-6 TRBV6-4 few TGTGCCAGCAGTGTCCAGTATAATTCACCCCTCCACTTT CASSVQYNSPLHF
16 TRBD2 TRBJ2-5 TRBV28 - TGTGCCAGCAGTACAACCGGGACTAGCGGGGTGGAGACCCAGTACTTC CASSTTGTSGVETQYF
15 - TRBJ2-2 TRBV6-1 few TGTGCCAGCAGTGTGAGGTTCCCGAACACCGGGGAGCTGTTTTTT CASSVRFPNTGELFF
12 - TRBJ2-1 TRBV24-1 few TGTGCCACCAGTGATCCTTACAATGAGCAGTTCTTC CATSDPYNEQFF
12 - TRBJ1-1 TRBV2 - TGTGCCAGCTGTACGGATAATGCTGAAGCTTTCTTT CASCTDNAEAFF
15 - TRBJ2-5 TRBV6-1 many TGTGCCAGCAGTGAAGTAGCGGGGACAGGGGAGACCCAGTACTTC CASSEVAGTGETQYF
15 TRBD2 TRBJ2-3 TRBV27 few TGTGCCAGCAGTTTAGCGGGAGGCAGGGCAGATACGCAGTATTTT CASSLAGGRADTQYF
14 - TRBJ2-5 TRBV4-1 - TGCGCCAGCAGCCAAGATCCAGATCAAGAGACCCAGTACTTC CASSQDPDQETQYF
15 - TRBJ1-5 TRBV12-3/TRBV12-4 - TGTGCCAGCAGTTCTCGAGGGGTCGGGGATCAGCCCCAGCATTTT CASSSRGVGDQPQHF
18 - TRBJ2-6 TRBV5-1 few TGCGCCAGCAGCTTGTTGGTTCAGGGGGGTACTGGGGCCAACGTCCTGACTTTC CASSLLVQGGTGANVLTF
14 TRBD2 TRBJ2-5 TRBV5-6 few TGTGCCAGCAGCACCCCTAGCGGGGGAGAGACCCAGTACTTC CASSTPSGGETQYF
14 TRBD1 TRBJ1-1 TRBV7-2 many TGTGCCAGCACCCGGGACAGGGCGAACACTGAAGCTTTCTTT CASTRDRANTEAFF
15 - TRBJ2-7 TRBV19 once TGTGCCAGTAGTATCCGGGACACCGCACCCTACGAGCAGTACTTC CASSIRDTAPYEQYF
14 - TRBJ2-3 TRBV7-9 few TGTGCCAGCAGCCTAAATGGAATTCGGGATACGCAGTATTTT CASSLNGIRDTQYF
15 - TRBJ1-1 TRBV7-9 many TGTGCCAGCAGCCCCCCTGAAGGCCTGAACACTGAAGCTTTCTTT CASSPPEGLNTEAFF
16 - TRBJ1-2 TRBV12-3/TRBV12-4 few TGTGCCAGCAGTTTAAGTCCTCCGGGCTCCGGGTATGGCTACACCTTC CASSLSPPGSGYGYTF
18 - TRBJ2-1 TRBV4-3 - TGCGCCAGCAGCCGAGATACCGGGACCGCTAGCTCCTACAATGAGCAGTTCTTC CASSRDTGTASSYNEQFF
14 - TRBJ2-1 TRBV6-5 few TGTGCCAGCAGTCCCTGGGACCAATACAATGAGCAGTTCTTC CASSPWDQYNEQFF
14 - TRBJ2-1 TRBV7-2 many TGTGCCAGCAGCCCCGGGACCCAAAACAATGAGCAGTTCTTC CASSPGTQNNEQFF